This entry is about one TCR beta chain. Its specificity is not known. This cohort consisted of healthy bone marrow donors. The germline V gene has CDR1 MDHEN and CDR2 SYDVKM. Trimming removed 1 base from V and 6 bases from J; junction bases left unmatched: 4. The length of the CDR3 is 15 residues. This sample is drawn from a study of cytomegalovirus exposure and HLA in healthy donors. Study outcomes and limitations: Later analysis identified a missense DCLRE1C variant that was linked to TCR beta V- and J-gene trimming.

Both 60 Vbeta primers and 13 Jbeta primers went into the PCR. Generated by immunoSEQ multiplex PCR, the TCRdb table keeps only in-frame clones and is missing some. The sample holds 170,000 or so clones, roughly 78% seen once. The clonotype originates from a woman aged 45-65 years in good health and CMV-seropositive. Sequencing was done on a sample of PBMCs. The gene calls are TRBV28 and TRBJ2-2; TRBD1 agrees at 8 bases. The CDR3 bases are TGTGCCAGCAGTTTATTGGACAGGGACGCCGGGGAGCTGTTTTTT. It specifies CASSLLDRDAGELFF.